Presented here are 17 T cell receptor beta chains from one specimen sequenced in a study of blood T cell repertoires in COVID-19. Assay used: immunoSEQ multiplex PCR; TCRdb lists only in-frame clones, some missing. The sample has 150,000 to 200,000 clones; 87% are singletons. Sequencing was performed on PBMCs or T cells enriched from blood (not recorded which). These receptors came from a woman aged 45-59 years who had recovered from COVID-19.

The CDR3 region is CASSSTSGSWYEQYF. DNA for the CDR3: TGTGCCAGCAGCTCGACTAGCGGGAGTTGGTACGAGCAGTACTTC. The rearrangement joins TRBV28 to TRBJ2-7, with TRBD2 matching 12 bases. V trimming: 6 bases; J trimming: 4 bases; junction bases outside the gene matches: 7. Germline V CDR1 and CDR2: MDHEN, SYDVKM. This CDR3 has 15 residues.

A single count supports this clone. This chain uses TRBV5-1 with TRBJ2-1; D is perhaps TRBD1 (5 bases). Trimming took 5 bases from V and 3 from J, leaving 6 bases between them. The CDR3 has 12 amino acids. CDR1 is SGHRS and CDR2 is YFSETQ in the germline V gene. The chain's CDR3 is CASRGLYNEQFF. CDR3 DNA: TGCGCCAGCAGGGGGCTCTACAATGAGCAGTTCTTC.

The chain is built from TRBV21-1 and TRBJ2-1; the table's D call of TRBD2 was not tested on the DNA. TRBV21-1 is a pseudogene. CDR3 length: 15 residues. The CDR3 sequence: CASRGTSGRYNEQFF. The CDR3 bases are TGTGCCAGCAGGGGGACTAGCGGGAGATACAATGAGCAGTTCTTC.

The chain has TRBV29-1 and TRBJ2-1, with 10 bases lining up with TRBD2. CDR3 size: 14 residues. The germline CDR1 and CDR2 sequences are SQVTM and ANQGSEA. The trim removed 5 bases at V and 2 bases at J, leaving 3 bases unmatched. Here the CDR3 reads CSVQSGRAYNEQFF. The CDR3 DNA is TGCAGCGTTCAGAGCGGGAGGGCCTACAATGAGCAGTTCTTC.

This chain joins TRBV13 and TRBJ2-2, with D tentatively TRBD1 (6 bases). CDR3 length: 16 residues. With 3 bases removed from V and 4 bases from J, the gap between germline ends came to 15 bases. Germline-derived CDR1 and CDR2 are PRHDT and FYEKMQ (reference sequence). CDR3: CASSLGLTGSTGELFF. CDR3 DNA: TGTGCCAGCAGCTTGGGGCTTACAGGGAGCACCGGGGAGCTGTTTTTT.

The CDR3 DNA reads as TGTGCCAGCAGCTTATTTGGAGCAGGGGGCGCCGGAGATACGCAGTATTTT. Protein product: CASSLFGAGGAGDTQYF. V usage is TRBV7-3 and J usage is TRBJ2-3, with 8 bases lining up with TRBD1. Germline lookup yields CDR1 SGHTA and CDR2 FQGTGA. V was pared by 2 bases and J by 5 bases, with 12 bases of the junction left unmatched. The CDR3 length is 17 residues.

On this clone: The sample has other DNA sequences that encode this CDR3 too. V gene TRBV9 combines with J gene TRBJ1-1; 8 positions match TRBD1. The CDR3 is 13 amino acids. Germline trimming cut 8 bases from V and 0 bases from J; bases unmatched to any gene: 3. Germline assignment: CDR1 SGDLS and CDR2 YYNGEE. Here the CDR3 reads CASSTGVNTEAFF. In DNA form, the CDR3 reads TGTGCCAGTTCGACAGGGGTGAACACTGAAGCTTTCTTT.

This chain connects TRBV10-2 to TRBJ1-1; D remains ambiguous. This CDR3 comprises 11 residues. Germline loops: CDR1 WSHSY, CDR2 SAAADI. Trimming cost V 8 bases and J 4 bases, with 8 bases left between them. CDR3 protein: CASEGSTEAFF. Here the CDR3 DNA reads TGCGCCAGCGAAGGGAGCACTGAAGCTTTCTTT.

J is TRBJ2-5 and V is TRBV12-1; whether TRBD1, the table's D call, matches the DNA was not checked. TRBV12-1 is marked as a pseudogene. The CDR3 length is 15 residues. CDR3 nucleotides: TGTGCCAGCAGGACGCTTACCGTGACAACGGAGACCCAGTACTTC. Translated: CASRTLTVTTETQYF.

V is TRBV28 and J is TRBJ2-1; 13 nucleotides line up with TRBD2. This CDR3 contains 15 residues. Germline V CDR1 and CDR2: MDHEN, SYDVKM. Unmatched junction bases numbered 7, after V lost 5 bases and J lost 9 bases. CDR3 sequence reads: CASSTSGRAVSEQFF. For the CDR3, the DNA is TGTGCCAGCAGTACTAGCGGGAGGGCCGTTTCTGAGCAGTTCTTC.

The chain carries TRBV11-3 and TRBJ2-1; D possibly corresponds to TRBD1 (6 bases). The V gene's germline CDR1 is SGHNT and CDR2 YENEEA. Trimming pared 5 bases from V and 10 bases from J, leaving 9 bases between. The CDR3 is made up of 11 amino acids. The CDR3 sequence: CASSPDREQFF. CDR3 bases: TGTGCCAGCAGCCCAGACAGGGAGCAGTTCTTC. Supplemented by reference TRBV11-3 and TRBJ2-1, the full variable domain reads EAGVVQSPRYKIIEKKQPVAFWCNPISGHNTLYWYLQNLGQGPELLIRYENEEAVDDSQLPKDRFSAERLKGVDSTLKIQPAELGDSAVYLCASSPDREQFFGPGTRLTVL.

This clone was counted only a few times. This chain joins TRBV6-2 or TRBV6-3 and TRBJ1-1; TRBD1 agrees at 10 bases. The V gene's germline CDR1 is MNHEY and CDR2 SVGEGT. J lost 1 base, V lost 5 bases, and 7 bases had no gene match. The CDR3 length is 16 residues. The CDR3 loop is CASSQRQGAGNTEAFF. The CDR3 DNA reads TGTGCCAGCAGTCAACGACAGGGGGCTGGGAACACTGAAGCTTTCTTT.

This chain joins TRBV28 and TRBJ1-5, with a possible D match to TRBD1 (6 bases). Germline V gene lookup returns CDR1 MDHEN and CDR2 SYDVKM. V was clipped by 5 bases and J by 0 bases, with 8 bases between them. CDR3 length: 14 amino acids. The DNA for the CDR3 is TGTGCCAGCAGTACAGGGTCTAGCAATCAGCCCCAGCATTTT. Protein: CASSTGSSNQPQHF.

The J gene is TRBJ1-3, the V gene TRBV5-1, with D unresolved. CDR1 and CDR2 from the germline V gene are SGHRS and YFSETQ. The CDR3 is 16 amino acids. The V and J ends lost 0 bases and 3 bases respectively, with 13 bases between them. CDR3 nucleotides: TGCGCCAGCAGCTTGGACGGTTTAGTTTTTGGAAACACCATATATTTT. Translating gives CASSLDGLVFGNTIYF.

Details on this clone: Other DNA sequences from this sample encode an identical CDR3 as well. The J gene is TRBJ2-1, the V gene TRBV24-1; TRBD2 agrees at 7 bases. Germline CDR1 reads KGHDR; CDR2 reads SFDVKD. The CDR3 consists of 16 residues. The V and J ends lost 0 bases and 4 bases, in that order; junction bases with no gene match: 5. The CDR3 coding sequence is TGTGCCACCAGTGATTTGACGGGAGGCTCTTACAATGAGCAGTTCTTC. Its translation: CATSDLTGGSYNEQFF.

The chain has TRBV9 and TRBJ1-1; no clear D gene. The CDR3 runs 17 residues. Germline values: CDR1 SGDLS, CDR2 YYNGEE. Between the trimmed V and J ends, which lost 0 bases and 0 bases, there was a span of 15 bases. CDR3 coding DNA: TGTGCCAGCAGCGTAGCGGCGGCAGCTCTATTGAACACTGAAGCTTTCTTT. Translating it yields CASSVAAAALLNTEAFF. Full variable domain (rest looked up from reference TRBV9 and TRBJ1-1): DSGVTQTPKHLITATGQRVTLRCSPRSGDLSVYWYQQSLDQGLQFLIQYYNGEERAKGNILERFSAQQFPDLHSELNLSSLELGDSALYFCASSVAAAALLNTEAFFGQGTRLTVV.

In its sample, this clone was seen once. This rearrangement joins TRBV20-1 to TRBJ1-2; TRBD1 might be the D (6 bases). Germline V CDR1 and CDR2: DFQATT, SNEGSKA (reference sequence). The CDR3 contains 14 residues. Trimming left V 3 bases short and J 0 bases short, with 11 bases between. CDR3 sequence (DNA): TGCAGTGCTAGTGGGGACACTGCTAACTATGGCTACACCTTC. This encodes CSASGDTANYGYTF.